The present T cell receptor beta chain was sequenced within a study of blood T cell repertoires in COVID-19. Study details: Whether acute or convalescent, the COVID-19 samples came from the United States, Italy and Spain. From T cells, B-cell-depleted T cells, or PBMCs came the material, which was cDNA or gDNA.

Germline lookup yields CDR1 SGHVS and CDR2 FQNEAQ. V was clipped by 3 bases and J by 5 bases; unmatched bases: 6. The CDR3 is 15 amino acids. In the study's own analysis: Amplified reference gene primers provided the basis for estimating nucleated cell counts. Data came from immunoSEQ multiplex PCR; TCRdb stores just in-frame clones and leaves some out. The D gene and trimming were derived from the DNA, and the V and J assignments and clone size from that table. The sample has 200,000 to 300,000 clones, 75% to 90% seen once; the top ten hold nearly 2%. The chain carries TRBV7-8 and TRBJ2-5, with TRBD2 identical over 10 bases. The source material was peripheral blood. The receptor was isolated from a man aged 30 to 39 with active or convalescent COVID-19. For the CDR3, the DNA is TGTGCCAGCAGCTTCGACCTAGCGGGGGTGGAGACCCAGTACTTC. As protein: CASSFDLAGVETQYF.